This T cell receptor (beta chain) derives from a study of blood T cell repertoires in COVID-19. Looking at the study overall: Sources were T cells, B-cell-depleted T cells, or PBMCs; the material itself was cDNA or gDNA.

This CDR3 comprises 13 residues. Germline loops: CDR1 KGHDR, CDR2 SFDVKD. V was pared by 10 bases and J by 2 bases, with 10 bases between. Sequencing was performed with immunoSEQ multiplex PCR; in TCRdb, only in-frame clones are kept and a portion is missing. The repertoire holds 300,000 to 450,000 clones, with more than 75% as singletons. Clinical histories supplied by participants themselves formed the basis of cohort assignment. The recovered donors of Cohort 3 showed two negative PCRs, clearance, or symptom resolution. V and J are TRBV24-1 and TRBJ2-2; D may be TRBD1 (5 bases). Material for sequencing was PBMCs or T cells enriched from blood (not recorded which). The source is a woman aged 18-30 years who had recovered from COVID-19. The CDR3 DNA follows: TGTGCCACTAAGGGGCATAACACCGGGGAGCTGTTTTTT. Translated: CATKGHNTGELFF.